These 7 T cell receptor beta chains share one sample of origin, sequenced in a study of T cell clonality in common variable immunodeficiency. Data came from immunoSEQ multiplex PCR; TCRdb stores just in-frame clones and leaves some out. The record shows approximately 50,000 clones for this sample, with no singletons present. Sequences were obtained from peripheral blood mononuclear cells. All receptors derive from a person between 18 and 75 years old in good health.

This clone appeared many times. The CDR3 is cut off 3 residues early in the read; its end comes from the germline J gene. This sequence joins TRBV6-1 and TRBJ1-4, with D possibly being TRBD1 (5 bases). Looked up from germline, CDR1 is MNHNS and CDR2 is SASEGT. The CDR3 sequence is 14 residues long. CDR3: CASSENRQLRELFF. The covered CDR3 bases are TGTGCCAGCAGTGAAAATAGACAGCTAAGGGAA.

The table lists this clone with many counts. Sequencing ends 3 residues short of the CDR3 end; the germline J gene provides the rest. This chain joins TRBV5-1 and TRBJ2-1; possibly TRBD2 for D (5 bases). V was trimmed by 1 base and J by 9 bases, leaving 14 bases between them. The germline CDR1 and CDR2 sequences are SGHRS and YFSETQ. The CDR3 is 14 residues long. The covered CDR3 bases are TGCGCCAGCAGCTTGAGAGGGCGAGTCAGTGAG. It specifies CASSLRGRVSE. The full CDR3 reads CASSLRGRVSEQFF.

This clone occurred many times. The CDR3 spells CSAELGTGESYEQYF. The covered CDR3 bases are TGCAGTGCAGAGCTCGGGACAGGGGAGTCCTACGAG. The chain carries TRBV20-1 and TRBJ2-7, with 10 nucleotides matching TRBD1. The CDR3 is cut off 3 residues early in the read; its end comes from the germline J gene. The CDR3 is 15 amino acids. The germline gives CDR1 DFQATT, CDR2 SNEGSKA (reference sequence). Trimming at V came to 6 bases and at J to 1 base, leaving 9 bases not matched to a gene.

Note on this clone: Coverage ceases 3 residues before the CDR3 finishes, and the germline J gene fills in the end. The chain carries TRBV7-9 and TRBJ1-4; D not certain. CDR3 length equals 13 residues. CDR1 and CDR2 from the germline V gene are SEHNR and FQNEAQ (reference sequence). The part of the CDR3 DNA that was read is TGTGCCAGCAGCTTAGGCGATAATTCACCA. This encodes CASSLGDNSP. The full CDR3 is CASSLGDNSPLFF.

The sample holds many counts of this clone. Read sequence stops 3 residues before the CDR3 end, and the germline J gene provides the missing end. V and J are TRBV30 and TRBJ1-2; D unresolved. The V and J ends lost 1 base and 2 bases respectively, with 14 bases between them. Germline V CDR1 and CDR2: GTSNPN, SVGIG (reference sequence). The CDR3 is 15 residues long. The sequenced part of the CDR3 DNA is TGTGCCTGGAGTGGCCCGGGCGGGCCCAACTATGGC. Translating gives CAWSGPGGPNYG. The CDR3 as a whole reads CAWSGPGGPNYGYTF.

This clone has a count of ten or more. The sequence runs out 3 residues before the end of the CDR3; the remainder is reconstructed from the germline J gene. The V gene is TRBV19, the J gene TRBJ1-4; TRBD1 aligns across 7 bases. The J segment lost 2 bases and the V segment lost 8 bases, leaving 5 bases of the junction unmatched. This CDR3 is built from 14 residues. Germline V gene lookup returns CDR1 LNHDA and CDR2 SQIVND (reference sequence). The CDR3 is CASGLTGTNEKLFF. The CDR3 bases that were read are TGTGCCAGTGGATTGACAGGGACTAATGAAAAA.

This clone was counted ten times or more. The read is 3 residues too short to cover the CDR3 end, so that end is filled in from the germline J gene. The chain uses TRBV15 and TRBJ1-4; 9 bases fit TRBD1. The V gene's germline CDR1 is LNHNV and CDR2 YYDKDF (reference sequence). The CDR3 is made up of 14 amino acids. V lost 9 bases to trimming and J lost 5 bases; unmatched junction nucleotides: 7. This CDR3 reads CATGLGQGNEKLFF. The CDR3 DNA, read in part, is TGTGCCACGGGACTGGGACAGGGAAATGAAAAA.